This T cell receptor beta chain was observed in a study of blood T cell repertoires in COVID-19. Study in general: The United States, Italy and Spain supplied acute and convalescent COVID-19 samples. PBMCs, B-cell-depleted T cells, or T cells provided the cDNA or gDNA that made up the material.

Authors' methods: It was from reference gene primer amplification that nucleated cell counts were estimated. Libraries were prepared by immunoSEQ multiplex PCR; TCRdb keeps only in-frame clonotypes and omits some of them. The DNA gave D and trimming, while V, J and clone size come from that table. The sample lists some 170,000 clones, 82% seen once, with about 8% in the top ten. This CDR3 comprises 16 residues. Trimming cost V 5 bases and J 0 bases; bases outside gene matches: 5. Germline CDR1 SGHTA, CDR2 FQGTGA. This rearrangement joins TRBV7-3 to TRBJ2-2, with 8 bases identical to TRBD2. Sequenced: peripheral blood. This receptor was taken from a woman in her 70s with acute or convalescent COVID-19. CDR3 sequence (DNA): TGTGCCAGCAGCCCGAACGGGGGGGCGAACACCGGGGAGCTGTTTTTT. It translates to CASSPNGGANTGELFF.